A selection of T cell receptor beta chains follows, all from one sample in a study of technical replicates of blood from four donors. TCRdb's copy holds only in-frame clones and misses some; the assay was immunoSEQ multiplex PCR. The data contain approximately 70,000 clones, roughly 95% of them seen just once; the ten biggest clones take up approximately 0.24%. Sequenced sample: T cells isolated from PBMCs. Receptors originate from a human donor in good health. CDR3s include the opening cysteine and the closing phenylalanine or tryptophan. D genes are given only for firm matches. A row's size may be missing; if present it is once, few, many or a size class.

V: TRBV2; J: TRBJ2-7; size: -; D: TRBD1; DNA: TGTGCCGGTGGACAGGGCCGCTCCTACGAGCAGTACTTC; CDR3: CAGGQGRSYEQYF
V: TRBV30; J: TRBJ2-5; size: -; D: -; DNA: TGTGCCTGTTCCGGGGGTGAGACCCAGTACTTC; CDR3: CACSGGETQYF
V: TRBV2; J: TRBJ1-1; size: -; D: -; DNA: TGTGCCAGCAGGGCAGGGAATGAGTGGACTGAAGCTTTCTTT; CDR3: CASRAGNEWTEAFF
V: TRBV27; J: TRBJ2-7; size: -; D: TRBD1; DNA: TGTGCCAGCAGTCTCCGGGACAGGGGGTTCTACGAGCAGTACTTC; CDR3: CASSLRDRGFYEQYF
V: TRBV28; J: TRBJ2-7; size: -; D: -; DNA: TGTGCCAGCAGTTTTGGTTCCTCACTGTCCTATAGCTCCTACGAGCAGTACTTC; CDR3: CASSFGSSLSYSSYEQYF
V: TRBV7-9; J: TRBJ2-5; size: -; D: TRBD2; DNA: TGTGCCAGCAGCCCCAATAGCGGGGGTACACAAGAGACCCAGTACTTC; CDR3: CASSPNSGGTQETQYF
V: TRBV9; J: TRBJ2-5; size: -; D: TRBD2; DNA: TGTGCCAGCAGCGGAATTCCGGGACTAGCGGGGGGTGGCCAAGAGACCCAGTACTTC; CDR3: CASSGIPGLAGGGQETQYF
V: TRBV6-1; J: TRBJ1-1; size: -; D: -; DNA: TGTGCCAGCAGTAACGCTTCCCCAGGGAATGCTGAAGCTTTCTTT; CDR3: CASSNASPGNAEAFF
V: TRBV6-5; J: TRBJ2-1; size: -; D: -; DNA: TGTGCCAGCAGAGAATCTACCTACAATGAGCAGTTCTTC; CDR3: CASRESTYNEQFF
V: TRBV7-9; J: TRBJ1-3; size: -; D: -; DNA: TGTGCCAACTTCCTACCAAACAGGGACCGGGGATGGTCTGGAAACACCATATATTTT; CDR3: CANFLPNRDRGWSGNTIYF
V: TRBV7-6; J: TRBJ2-5; size: once; D: -; DNA: TGTGCCAGCAGCTTATGGGCAGACACCGCCGAGACCCAGTACTTC; CDR3: CASSLWADTAETQYF
V: TRBV13; J: TRBJ1-2; size: -; D: -; DNA: TGTGCCAGCAGACTAGGGGGAGTCTATGGCTACACCTTC; CDR3: CASRLGGVYGYTF
V: TRBV4-1; J: TRBJ2-1; size: -; D: TRBD2; DNA: TGCGCCAGCAGCCAAGGGCTAGCGGGTCAATATGAGCAGTTCTTC; CDR3: CASSQGLAGQYEQFF
V: TRBV29-1; J: TRBJ2-3; size: -; D: -; DNA: TGCAGCGTTGATCCCCTAGCCCCAGATACGCAGTATTTT; CDR3: CSVDPLAPDTQYF
V: TRBV15; J: TRBJ2-7; size: -; D: TRBD1; DNA: TGTGCCACCAGCAGAGGAAGGGGGACAGGGAAGGTCGAGCAGTACTTC; CDR3: CATSRGRGTGKVEQYF
V: TRBV7-9; J: TRBJ2-3; size: -; D: -; DNA: TGTGCCAGCAGCTTAACTGCGTCAGGGGATACGCAGTATTTT; CDR3: CASSLTASGDTQYF